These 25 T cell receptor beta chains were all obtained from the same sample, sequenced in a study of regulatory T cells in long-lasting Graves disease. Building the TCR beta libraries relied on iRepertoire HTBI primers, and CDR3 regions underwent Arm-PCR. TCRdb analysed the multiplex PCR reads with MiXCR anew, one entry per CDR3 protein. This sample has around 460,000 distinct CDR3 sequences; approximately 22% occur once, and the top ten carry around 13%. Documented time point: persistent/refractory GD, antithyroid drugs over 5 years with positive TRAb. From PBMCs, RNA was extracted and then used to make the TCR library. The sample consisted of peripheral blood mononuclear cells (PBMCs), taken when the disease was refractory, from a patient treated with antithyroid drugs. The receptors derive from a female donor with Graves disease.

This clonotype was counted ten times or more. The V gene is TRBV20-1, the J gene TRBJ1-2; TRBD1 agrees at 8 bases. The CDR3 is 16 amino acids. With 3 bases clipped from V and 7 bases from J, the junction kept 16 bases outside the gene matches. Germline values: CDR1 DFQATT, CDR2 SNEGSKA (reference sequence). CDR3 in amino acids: CSASSLSRTGQGGYTF. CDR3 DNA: TGCAGTGCTAGCTCCCTCTCACGGACAGGGCAAGGTGGCTACACCTTC.

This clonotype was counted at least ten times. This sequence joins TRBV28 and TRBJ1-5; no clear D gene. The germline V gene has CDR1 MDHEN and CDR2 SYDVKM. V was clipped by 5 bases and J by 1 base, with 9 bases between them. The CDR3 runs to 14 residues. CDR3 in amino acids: CASSPNGSNQPQHF. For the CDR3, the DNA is TGTGCCAGCAGTCCTAATGGGAGCAATCAGCCCCAGCATTTT.

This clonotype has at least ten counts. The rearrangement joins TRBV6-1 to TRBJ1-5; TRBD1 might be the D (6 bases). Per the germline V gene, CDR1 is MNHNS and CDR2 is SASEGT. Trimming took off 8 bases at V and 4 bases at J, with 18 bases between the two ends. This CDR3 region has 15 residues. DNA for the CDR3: TGTGCCAGCGCCCCGGCAGGGGCTGTGAATCAGCCCCAGCATTTT. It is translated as CASAPAGAVNQPQHF.

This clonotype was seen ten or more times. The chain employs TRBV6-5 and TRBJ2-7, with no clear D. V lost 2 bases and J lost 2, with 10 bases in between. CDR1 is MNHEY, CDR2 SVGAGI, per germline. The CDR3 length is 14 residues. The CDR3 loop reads CASSYDKGTYEQYF. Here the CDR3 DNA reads TGTGCCAGCAGTTACGACAAAGGGACCTACGAGCAGTACTTC.

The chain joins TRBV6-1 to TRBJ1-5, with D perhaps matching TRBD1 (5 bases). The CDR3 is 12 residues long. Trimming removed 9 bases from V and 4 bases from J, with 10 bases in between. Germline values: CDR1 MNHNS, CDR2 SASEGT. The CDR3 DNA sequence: TGTGCCAGTCAGGGTCCTAATCAGCCCCAGCATTTT. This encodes CASQGPNQPQHF.

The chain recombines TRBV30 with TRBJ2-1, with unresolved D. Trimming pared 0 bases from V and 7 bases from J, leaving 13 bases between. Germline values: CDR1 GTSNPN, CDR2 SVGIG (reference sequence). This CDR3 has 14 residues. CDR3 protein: CAWSVRKKGNEQFF. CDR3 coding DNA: TGTGCCTGGAGTGTACGGAAGAAAGGAAATGAGCAGTTCTTC. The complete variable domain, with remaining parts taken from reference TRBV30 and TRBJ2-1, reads SQTIHQWPATLVQPVGSPLSLECTVEGTSNPNLYWYRQAAGRGLQLLFYSVGIGQISSEVPQNLSASRPQDRQFILSSKKLLLSDSGFYLCAWSVRKKGNEQFFGPGTRLTVL.

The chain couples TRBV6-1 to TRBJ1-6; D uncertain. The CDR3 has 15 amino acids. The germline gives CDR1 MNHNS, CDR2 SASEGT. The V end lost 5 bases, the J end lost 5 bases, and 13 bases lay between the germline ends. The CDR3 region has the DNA TGTGCCAGCAGTCCAGTGGCCGGGGATAATTCACCCCTCCACTTT. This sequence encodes CASSPVAGDNSPLHF.

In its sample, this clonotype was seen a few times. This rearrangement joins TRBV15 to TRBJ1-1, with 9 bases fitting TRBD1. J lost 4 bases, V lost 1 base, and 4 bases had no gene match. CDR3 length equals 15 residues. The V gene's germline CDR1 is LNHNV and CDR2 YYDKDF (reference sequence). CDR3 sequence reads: CATSRVDRGVTEAFF. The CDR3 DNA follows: TGTGCCACCAGCAGAGTTGACAGGGGGGTCACTGAAGCTTTCTTT.

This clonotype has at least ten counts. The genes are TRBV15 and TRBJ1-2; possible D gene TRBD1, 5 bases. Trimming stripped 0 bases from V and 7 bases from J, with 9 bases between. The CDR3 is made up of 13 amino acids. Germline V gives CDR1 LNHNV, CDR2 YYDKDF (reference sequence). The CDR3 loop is CATSRDSRGGYTF. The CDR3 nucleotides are TGTGCCACCAGCAGAGATTCGAGGGGTGGCTACACCTTC.

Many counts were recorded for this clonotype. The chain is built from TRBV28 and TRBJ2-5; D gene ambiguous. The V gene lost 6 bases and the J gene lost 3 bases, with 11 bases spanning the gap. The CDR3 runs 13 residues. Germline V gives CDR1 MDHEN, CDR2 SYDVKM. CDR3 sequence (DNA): TGTGCCAGCAGATACAGCAACGAAGAGACCCAGTACTTC. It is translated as CASRYSNEETQYF. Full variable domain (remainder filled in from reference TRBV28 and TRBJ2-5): DVKVTQSSRYLVKRTGEKVFLECVQDMDHENMFWYRQDPGLGLRLIYFSYDVKMKEKGDIPEGYSVSREKKERFSLILESASTNQTSMYLCASRYSNEETQYFGPGTRLLVL.

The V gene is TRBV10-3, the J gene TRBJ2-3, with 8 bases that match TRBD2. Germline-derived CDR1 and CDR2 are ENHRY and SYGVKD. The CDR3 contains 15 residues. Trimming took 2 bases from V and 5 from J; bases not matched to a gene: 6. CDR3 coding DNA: TGTGCCATCAGTGAGACCGGGACTAGGGGAGATACGCAGTATTTT. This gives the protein CAISETGTRGDTQYF.

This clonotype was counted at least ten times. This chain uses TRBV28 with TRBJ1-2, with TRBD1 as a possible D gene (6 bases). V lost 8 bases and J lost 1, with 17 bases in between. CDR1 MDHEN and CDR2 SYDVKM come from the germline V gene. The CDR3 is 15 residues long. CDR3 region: CASRKGGVSNYGYTF. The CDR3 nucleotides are TGTGCCAGCCGCAAGGGGGGGGTCAGTAACTATGGCTACACCTTC.

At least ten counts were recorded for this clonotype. In DNA, the CDR3 is TGTGCCAGTGGGGGGCAACATAGCAATCAGCCCCAGCATTTT. Encoded protein: CASGGQHSNQPQHF. This rearrangement joins TRBV12-3 or TRBV12-4 to TRBJ1-5; weak D call: TRBD1 (6 bases). This CDR3 is built from 14 residues. Deletions cut 9 bases from V and 0 bases from J, with 12 bases between.

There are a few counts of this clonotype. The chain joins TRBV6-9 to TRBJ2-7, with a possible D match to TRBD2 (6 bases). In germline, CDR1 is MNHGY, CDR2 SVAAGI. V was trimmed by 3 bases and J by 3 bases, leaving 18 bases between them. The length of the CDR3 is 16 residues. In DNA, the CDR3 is TGTGCCAGCAGTTACTCCGGGGGAGGATCGGGCTACGAGCAGTACTTC. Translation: CASSYSGGGSGYEQYF.

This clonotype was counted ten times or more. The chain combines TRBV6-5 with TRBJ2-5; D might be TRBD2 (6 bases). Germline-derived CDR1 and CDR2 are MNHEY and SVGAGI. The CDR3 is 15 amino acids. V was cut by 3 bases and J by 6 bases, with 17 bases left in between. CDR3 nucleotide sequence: TGTGCCAGCAGTTATATAACGGGAGTAGGTCAGACCCAGTACTTC. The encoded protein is CASSYITGVGQTQYF.

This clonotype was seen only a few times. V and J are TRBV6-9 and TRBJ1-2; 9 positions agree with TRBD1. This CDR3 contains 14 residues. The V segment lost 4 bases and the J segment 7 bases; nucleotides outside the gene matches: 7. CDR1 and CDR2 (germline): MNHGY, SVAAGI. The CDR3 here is CASSLPGQGPGYTF. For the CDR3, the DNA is TGTGCCAGCAGTTTGCCGGGACAGGGACCTGGCTACACCTTC.

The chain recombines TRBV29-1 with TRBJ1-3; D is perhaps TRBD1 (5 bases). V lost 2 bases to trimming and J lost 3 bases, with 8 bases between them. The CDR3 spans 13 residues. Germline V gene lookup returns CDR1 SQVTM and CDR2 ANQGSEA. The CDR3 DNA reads TGCAGCGTTGAAACAGGTCTTGGAAACACCATATATTTT. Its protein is CSVETGLGNTIYF. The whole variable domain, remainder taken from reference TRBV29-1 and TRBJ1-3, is SAVISQKPSRDICQRGTSLTIQCQVDSQVTMMFWYRQQPGQSLTLIATANQGSEATYESGFVIDKFPISRPNLTFSTLTVSNMSPEDSSIYLCSVETGLGNTIYFGEGSWLTVV.

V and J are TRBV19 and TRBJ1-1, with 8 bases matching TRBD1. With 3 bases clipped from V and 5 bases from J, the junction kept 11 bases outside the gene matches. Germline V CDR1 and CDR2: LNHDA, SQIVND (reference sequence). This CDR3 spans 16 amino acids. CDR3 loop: CASSIWTGNLRTEAFF. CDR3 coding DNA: TGTGCCAGTAGTATTTGGACAGGGAACTTGAGGACTGAAGCTTTCTTT.

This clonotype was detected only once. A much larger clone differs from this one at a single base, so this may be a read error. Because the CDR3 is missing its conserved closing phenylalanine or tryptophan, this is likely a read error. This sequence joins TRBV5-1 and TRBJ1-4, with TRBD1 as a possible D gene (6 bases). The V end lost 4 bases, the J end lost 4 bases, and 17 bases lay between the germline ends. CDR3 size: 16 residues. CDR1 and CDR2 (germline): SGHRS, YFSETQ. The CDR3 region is CASSPGTTTHNEKLFV. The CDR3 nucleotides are TGCGCCAGCAGCCCCGGGACAACTACGCATAATGAAAAACTGTTTGTT.

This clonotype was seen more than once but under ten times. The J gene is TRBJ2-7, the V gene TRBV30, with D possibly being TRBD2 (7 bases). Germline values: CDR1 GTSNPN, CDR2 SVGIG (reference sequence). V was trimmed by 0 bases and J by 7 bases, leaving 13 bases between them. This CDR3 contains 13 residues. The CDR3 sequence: CAWSVGGAGEQYF. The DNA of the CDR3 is TGTGCCTGGAGTGTTGGGGGGGCCGGTGAGCAGTACTTC.

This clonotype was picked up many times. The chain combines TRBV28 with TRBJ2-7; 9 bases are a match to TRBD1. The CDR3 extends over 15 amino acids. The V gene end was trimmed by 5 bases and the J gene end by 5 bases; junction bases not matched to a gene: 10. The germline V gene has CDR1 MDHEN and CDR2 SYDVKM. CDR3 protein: CASSTPGTGIHEQYF. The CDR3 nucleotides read TGTGCCAGCAGTACCCCCGGGACAGGGATCCACGAGCAGTACTTC.

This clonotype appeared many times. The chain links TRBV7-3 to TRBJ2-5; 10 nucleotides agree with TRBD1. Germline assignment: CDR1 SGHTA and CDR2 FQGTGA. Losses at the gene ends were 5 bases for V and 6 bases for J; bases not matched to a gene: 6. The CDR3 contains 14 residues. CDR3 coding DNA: TGTGCCAGCAGCATGGACAGGGGGTCTAAGACCCAGTACTTC. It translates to CASSMDRGSKTQYF.

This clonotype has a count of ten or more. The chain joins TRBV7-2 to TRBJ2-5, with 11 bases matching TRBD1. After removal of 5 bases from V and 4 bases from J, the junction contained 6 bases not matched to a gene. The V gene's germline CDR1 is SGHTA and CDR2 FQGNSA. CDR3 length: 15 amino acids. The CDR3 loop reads CASSPDRGRVETQYF. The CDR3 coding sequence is TGTGCCAGCAGCCCGGACAGGGGGCGGGTAGAGACCCAGTACTTC.

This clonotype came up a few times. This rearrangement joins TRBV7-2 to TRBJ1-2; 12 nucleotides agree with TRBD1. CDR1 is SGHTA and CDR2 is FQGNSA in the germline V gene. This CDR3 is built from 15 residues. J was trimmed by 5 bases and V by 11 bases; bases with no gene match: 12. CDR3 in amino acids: CAWRAPGQGAYGYTF. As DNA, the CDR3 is TGTGCCTGGAGGGCCCCGGGACAGGGGGCGTATGGCTACACCTTC. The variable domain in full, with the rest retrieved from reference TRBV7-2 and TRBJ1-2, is GAGVSQSPSNKVTEKGKDVELRCDPISGHTALYWYRQSLGQGLEFLIYFQGNSAPDKSGLPSDRFSAERTGGSVSTLTIQRTQQEDSAVYLCAWRAPGQGAYGYTFGSGTRLTVV.

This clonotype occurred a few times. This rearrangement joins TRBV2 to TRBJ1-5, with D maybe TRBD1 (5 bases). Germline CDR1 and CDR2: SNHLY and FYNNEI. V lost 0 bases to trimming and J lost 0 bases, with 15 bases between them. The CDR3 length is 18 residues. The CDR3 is CASSEALGAPYSNQPQHF. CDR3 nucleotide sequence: TGTGCCAGCAGTGAAGCGCTTGGGGCACCTTATAGCAATCAGCCCCAGCATTTT. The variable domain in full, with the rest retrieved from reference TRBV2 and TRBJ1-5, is EPEVTQTPSHQVTQMGQEVILRCVPISNHLYFYWYRQILGQKVEFLVSFYNNEISEKSEIFDDQFSVERPDGSNFTLKIRSTKLEDSAMYFCASSEALGAPYSNQPQHFGDGTRLSIL.